These 16 T cell receptor beta chains came from one sample sequenced in a study of blood T cell repertoires in COVID-19. The protocol was immunoSEQ multiplex PCR, while the TCRdb copy is restricted to in-frame clones and leaves out a portion. The sample records over 55,000 clones, about 68% being singletons. Specimen: peripheral blood. The receptors derive from a woman in her 70s with acute or convalescent COVID-19.

V is TRBV10-3 and J is TRBJ1-5, with a weak D call TRBD1 (6 bases). This CDR3 has 16 residues. Germline CDR1 is ENHRY and CDR2 is SYGVKD. V lost 0 bases to trimming and J lost 2 bases, with 11 bases between them. The CDR3 loop is CAISESESGGNQPQHF. CDR3 coding DNA: TGTGCCATCAGTGAGTCGGAGTCAGGGGGCAATCAGCCCCAGCATTTT.

The chain employs TRBV4-2 and TRBJ2-3; TRBD1 matches at 12 bases. There are 21 residues in the CDR3. Trimming removed 0 bases from V and 9 bases from J; junction bases left unmatched: 22. Germline CDR1 reads LGHNA; CDR2 reads YNFKEQ. CDR3 amino acids: CASSQERVGQGAITSGTTQYF. CDR3 bases: TGTGCCAGCAGCCAAGAAAGAGTGGGACAGGGGGCGATTACTAGCGGGACAACGCAGTATTTT.

The chain employs TRBV20-1 and TRBJ1-2; no definite D call. This CDR3 has 11 residues. V lost 2 bases and J lost 8, with 9 bases in between. The germline CDR1 and CDR2 sequences are DFQATT and SNEGSKA (reference sequence). CDR3 residues: CSARPTRGYTF. For the CDR3, the DNA is TGCAGTGCTAGACCAACAAGAGGCTACACCTTC.

The chain is built from TRBV27 and TRBJ2-7; possibly TRBD2 for D (6 bases). CDR1 and CDR2 (germline): MNHEY, SMNVEV (reference sequence). Trimming took 1 base from V and 5 from J, leaving 15 bases between them. The CDR3 runs to 15 residues. CDR3 region: CASSLLGTEGNEQYF. The CDR3 DNA reads TGTGCCAGCAGTTTATTGGGTACGGAGGGAAACGAGCAGTACTTC.

A word on this clone: Other nucleotide sequences from this sample produce the same CDR3. The chain combines TRBV12-3 or TRBV12-4 with TRBJ2-2, with D perhaps matching TRBD1 (6 bases). Trimming left V 5 bases short and J 6 bases short, with 10 bases between. The CDR3 has 13 amino acids. CDR3 sequence reads: CASSLKGAGELFF. The CDR3 region has the DNA TGTGCCAGCAGTCTTAAGGGGGCCGGGGAGCTGTTTTTT.

This chain links TRBV19 with TRBJ1-5, with D perhaps matching TRBD1 (5 bases). This CDR3 is 14 amino acids long. V was shortened by 5 bases and J by 7 bases, with 15 bases between the two germline ends. Germline V lookup: CDR1 LNHDA, CDR2 SQIVND (reference sequence). CDR3 in DNA: TGTGCCAGTAGTCAAAGTGCGCAGGGACAGCCCCAGCATTTT. It is translated as CASSQSAQGQPQHF.

V usage is TRBV19 and J usage is TRBJ1-1, with D possibly being TRBD1 (5 bases). The CDR3 runs to 14 residues. Trimming removed 0 bases from V and 7 bases from J, with 12 bases in between. Germline CDR1 is LNHDA and CDR2 is SQIVND (reference sequence). Here the CDR3 reads CASSIDAQGVEAFF. The CDR3 DNA reads TGTGCCAGTAGTATAGATGCCCAGGGTGTTGAAGCTTTCTTT.

The chain employs TRBV5-1 and TRBJ2-5, with TRBD2 matching over 8 bases. Germline V gives CDR1 SGHRS, CDR2 YFSETQ. V dropped 7 bases and J dropped 5; count of bases not matched to a gene: 10. This CDR3 is 14 amino acids long. As DNA, the CDR3 is TGCGCCAGCTGGCGAGCGGGAGTGGAGGAGACCCAGTACTTC. It specifies CASWRAGVEETQYF.

This clone was recorded a few times. This rearrangement joins TRBV10-2 to TRBJ1-4; a weak D match, TRBD1 (6 bases). Germline CDR1 WSHSY, CDR2 SAAADI. CDR3 length: 15 amino acids. Trimming stripped 6 bases from V and 0 bases from J, with 11 bases between. The CDR3 loop reads CASRRQDATNEKLFF. The CDR3 DNA is TGCGCCAGCAGGAGACAGGATGCAACTAATGAAAAACTGTTTTTT.

The chain links TRBV11-2 to TRBJ1-1; D is possibly TRBD1 (6 bases). There are 14 residues in the CDR3. Germline-derived CDR1 and CDR2 are SGHAT and FQNNGV. Trimming removed 3 bases at V and 0 bases at J, with 8 bases between. The CDR3 nucleotides are TGTGCCAGCAGCTTTGGACAGTTGAACACTGAAGCTTTCTTT. Its translation is CASSFGQLNTEAFF.

The chain is built from TRBV6-5 and TRBJ2-7; D is possibly TRBD1 (6 bases). The germline V gene encodes CDR1 MNHEY and CDR2 SVGAGI. Trimming stripped 5 bases from V and 1 base from J, with 9 bases between. This CDR3 is 13 amino acids long. The CDR3 here is CASSPGQSYEQYF. CDR3 nucleotides: TGTGCCAGCAGTCCAGGACAGTCCTACGAGCAGTACTTC.

This chain connects TRBV4-3 to TRBJ1-2, with TRBD1 matching over 9 bases. In germline, CDR1 is LGHNA, CDR2 YSLEER. The CDR3 contains 14 residues. The junction had 6 bases not matched to a gene; V was cut back by 5 bases and J by 5 bases. This CDR3 reads CASSDGQGTYGYTF. The DNA of the CDR3 is TGCGCCAGCAGCGATGGACAGGGGACGTATGGCTACACCTTC.

The chain carries TRBV5-1 and TRBJ2-7, with unresolved D. Trimming stripped 0 bases from V and 6 bases from J, with 10 bases between. The CDR3 has 13 amino acids. In germline, CDR1 is SGHRS, CDR2 YFSETQ. The CDR3 protein is CASSLDRIGEQYF. The DNA for the CDR3 is TGCGCCAGCAGCTTGGACAGAATCGGCGAGCAGTACTTC.

This chain joins TRBV11-3 and TRBJ2-3; unclear D gene. CDR1 is SGHNT and CDR2 is YENEEA in the germline V gene. The V and J ends lost 5 bases and 1 base respectively, with 4 bases between them. The length of the CDR3 is 12 residues. In DNA, the CDR3 is TGTGCCAGCAGCCCAGGCACAGATACGCAGTATTTT. As protein: CASSPGTDTQYF.

The CDR3 region has the DNA TGTGCCAGCAGCTGGGGTCAGGGTAATTCACCCCTCCACTTT. It is translated as CASSWGQGNSPLHF. The chain combines TRBV5-6 with TRBJ1-6; perhaps TRBD1 as D (5 bases). V was cut by 3 bases and J by 6 bases, with 10 bases left in between. The CDR3 has 14 amino acids. Germline V gene sequence: CDR1 SGHDT, CDR2 YYEEEE.

This clone was picked up one time. This chain uses TRBV19 with TRBJ2-3, with D possibly TRBD2 on 6 matching bases. Trimming pared 7 bases from V and 2 bases from J, leaving 19 bases between. The V gene's germline CDR1 is LNHDA and CDR2 SQIVND (reference sequence). The CDR3 runs to 16 residues. The CDR3 sequence: CASTPNSAGITDTQYF. The CDR3 nucleotides read TGTGCCAGTACCCCCAATTCCGCGGGAATCACAGATACGCAGTATTTT.